This note documents a single TCR beta chain sequence. These data are taken from a study of T cell changes during pregnancy in multiple sclerosis. The data were produced by immunoSEQ multiplex PCR, yet TCRdb's version contains in-frame clones alone and is incomplete. The table lists 73,000 or so clones, under 90% of them singletons. CDR3 length equals 18 residues. Trimming removed 4 bases from V and 4 bases from J; junction bases left unmatched: 17. CDR1 and CDR2 (germline): SGHDN, FVKESK. The clonotype comes from a female donor in good health, enrolled as a control in a pregnancy study. The specimen was peripheral blood, collected after pregnancy. This rearrangement joins TRBV14 to TRBJ2-5, with 8 bases fitting TRBD1. CDR3 sequence: CASSLRGGRRQGLETQYF. CDR3 DNA: TGTGCCAGCAGCCTCAGAGGGGGACGAAGACAGGGGTTAGAGACCCAGTACTTC.